These 2 T cell receptor beta chains came from one sample sequenced in a study of shared clonotypes between healthy human individuals. Naive CD8 populations comprised CD45RO-negative cells positively selected for CCR7, excluding terminally differentiated effector memory CD45RA+ cells. TCRdb's copy holds only in-frame clones and misses some; the assay was immunoSEQ multiplex PCR. Of about 2 million clones in the sample, around 96% were seen once. What was sequenced was naive CD8+ T cells sorted from blood. The origin of the receptors is a man aged 18 to 29 in good health.

Notes on this clone: This same CDR3 is encoded by further DNA sequences in the sample. The chain combines TRBV20-1 with TRBJ2-1; D is ambiguous. The CDR3 spans 10 residues. From germline, CDR1 is DFQATT and CDR2 SNEGSKA (reference sequence). V was shortened by 4 bases and J by 5 bases, with 3 bases between the two germline ends. The CDR3 region has the DNA TGCAGTGCTACAGACAATGAGCAGTTCTTC. Translated, it gives CSATDNEQFF.

Only one count was recorded for this clone. V gene TRBV10-3 combines with J gene TRBJ2-1; TRBD1 might be the D (5 bases). CDR3 length: 13 residues. Germline CDR1 is ENHRY and CDR2 is SYGVKD. Between the trimmed V and J ends, which lost 7 bases and 4 bases, there was a span of 11 bases. The CDR3 is CAIKGPNYNEQFF. The CDR3 nucleotides are TGTGCCATCAAGGGGCCTAATTACAATGAGCAGTTCTTC.